This T cell receptor (beta chain) stems from a study of T cell repertoires in cytomegalovirus infection. Overall study: Indicated by public TCR beta signatures were CMV infection and matching HLA type.

This clonotype appeared many times. Antigen: not known. Overall study findings and caveats: What dominated the ex vivo response were HLA-C-restricted CMV-specific TCR beta clonotypes.

TCRdb reprocessed the reads via MiXCR and lists one record per CDR3 protein. The data show approximately 1,000,000 distinct CDR3 sequences, under 40% seen once. This CDR3 is 15 amino acids long. Between the trimmed V and J ends, which lost 3 bases and 2 bases, there was a span of 11 bases. Germline values: CDR1 SGHVS, CDR2 FQNEAQ. This sequence joins TRBV7-8 and TRBJ1-5; D gene unclear. The TCR comes from a human donor in good health (CMV status not recorded). Some clones in this sample may be carry-over from other donors' samples. This sample comprised cultured CD8+ T cells from PBMCs, obtained from culture after CMV antigen stimulation. CDR3 in amino acids: CASSFGDLGNQPQHF. The CDR3, as DNA: TGTGCCAGCAGCTTTGGGGATCTTGGCAATCAGCCCCAGCATTTT.